This entry lists 22 T cell receptor beta chains sequenced from one sample in a study of OX40 agonist ivuxolimab in advanced cancers. The method was immunoSEQ multiplex PCR; TCRdb's version includes in-frame clones alone and lacks a portion of them. The data show about 36,000 clones, less than 90% seen once. Sequencing used CD4+ or CD8+ T cells sorted from blood, obtained in a trial of the OX40 agonist ivuxolimab. The source is an adult with an advanced solid tumor such as melanoma, head and neck, liver or kidney cancer.

The rearrangement links TRBV10-3 to TRBJ1-1; unclear D gene. The CDR3 covers 13 residues. Trimming took off 2 bases at V and 6 bases at J, with 10 bases between the two ends. In germline, CDR1 is ENHRY, CDR2 SYGVKD. The CDR3: CAISERASAEAFF. The CDR3 bases are TGTGCCATCAGTGAGAGGGCCTCCGCTGAAGCTTTCTTT.

This clone was recorded once. The CDR3 spells CASSQSPDFNTYEQFF. The CDR3 DNA sequence: TGCGCCAGCAGTCAATCGCCGGACTTCAATACTTATGAGCAGTTCTTC. The rearrangement joins TRBV23-1 to TRBJ2-1; possible D gene TRBD2, 5 bases. TRBV23-1 is placed among ORFs of uncertain function. The germline V and J ends were trimmed by 0 bases and 8 bases, with 17 bases remaining between them. This CDR3 region has 16 residues.

V gene TRBV19 combines with J gene TRBJ1-1; TRBD1 is a possible D gene (6 bases). Trimming took off 4 bases at V and 0 bases at J, with 15 bases between the two ends. CDR1 is LNHDA and CDR2 is SQIVND in the germline V gene (reference sequence). This CDR3 is built from 16 residues. The CDR3: CASSRSWGALNTEAFF. In nucleotides, the CDR3 is TGTGCCAGTAGTAGGTCATGGGGGGCCTTGAACACTGAAGCTTTCTTT.

This chain's CDR3 is CASSLDSYISSYEQYF. The CDR3 region has the DNA TGCGCCAGCAGCTTGGATAGTTACATAAGCTCCTACGAGCAGTACTTC. V usage is TRBV5-1 and J usage is TRBJ2-7; D not resolved. The V end was cut by 0 bases, the J end by 0 bases, with 13 bases between. The V gene's germline CDR1 is SGHRS and CDR2 YFSETQ. This CDR3 has 16 residues.

The chain carries TRBV19 and TRBJ1-2; D is unclear. The CDR3 is made up of 14 amino acids. Looked up from germline, CDR1 is LNHDA and CDR2 is SQIVND (reference sequence). The ends were cut back, 4 bases at V and 0 bases at J, with 9 bases in the middle. The CDR3 protein is CASSSGTTNYGYTF. In DNA form, the CDR3 reads TGTGCCAGTAGTAGCGGTACAACTAACTATGGCTACACCTTC.

J is TRBJ2-7 and V is TRBV29-1; 14 bases match TRBD2. Germline CDR1 SQVTM, CDR2 ANQGSEA. CDR3 length equals 16 residues. The trim removed 5 bases at V and 4 bases at J, leaving 10 bases unmatched. CDR3 DNA: TGCAGCGTTCGACTAGCGGGAGGGCCCTCTCGGTACGAGCAGTACTTC. Its protein product is CSVRLAGGPSRYEQYF.

This chain connects TRBV6-6 to TRBJ2-1; no clear D. Per the germline V gene, CDR1 is MNHNY and CDR2 is SVGAGI (reference sequence). The CDR3 length is 11 residues. With 0 bases removed from V and 10 bases from J, the gap between germline ends came to 4 bases. The CDR3 sequence is CASSYSREQFF. The CDR3 DNA reads TGTGCCAGCAGTTACTCGAGGGAGCAGTTCTTC.

This clone turned up a few times. This chain links TRBV30 with TRBJ1-4; D might be TRBD1 (5 bases). The CDR3 is 14 amino acids. V gave up 0 bases and J gave up 8 bases, with 13 bases separating them. Germline CDR1 reads GTSNPN; CDR2 reads SVGIG (reference sequence). Here the CDR3 reads CAWSVGGVREKLFF. DNA of the CDR3: TGTGCCTGGAGTGTGGGGGGGGTCCGAGAAAAACTGTTTTTT. Combining the CDR3 with reference TRBV30 and TRBJ1-4 gives the whole variable domain SQTIHQWPATLVQPVGSPLSLECTVEGTSNPNLYWYRQAAGRGLQLLFYSVGIGQISSEVPQNLSASRPQDRQFILSSKKLLLSDSGFYLCAWSVGGVREKLFFGSGTQLSVL.

This chain uses TRBV7-2 with TRBJ2-3, with 7 bases identical to TRBD2. V shed 1 base and J 8 bases; nucleotides not matched to a gene: 9. Germline V CDR1 and CDR2: SGHTA, FQGNSA. The CDR3 sequence is 15 residues long. The CDR3, as DNA: TGTGCCAGCAGCTTAGGGGGAGGGATTCAGGGTACGCAGTATTTT. It translates to CASSLGGGIQGTQYF.

This clone was observed a handful of times. This rearrangement joins TRBV5-5 to TRBJ1-6, with D hard to call. The CDR3 totals 17 residues. V was clipped by 4 bases and J by 0 bases, with 14 bases between them. CDR1 and CDR2 (germline): SGHKS, YYEKEE (reference sequence). The CDR3 bases are TGTGCCAGCAGCCTAAGCCCCGCCGGCTCCTATAATTCACCCCTCCACTTT. Residues: CASSLSPAGSYNSPLHF.

The chain is built from TRBV30 and TRBJ2-5; no firm D call. This CDR3 comprises 10 residues. Germline V gene data show CDR1 as GTSNPN and CDR2 as SVGIG (reference sequence). Between the trimmed V and J ends, which lost 5 bases and 1 base, there was a span of 2 bases. This CDR3 reads CAWAQETQYF. DNA of the CDR3: TGTGCCTGGGCCCAAGAGACCCAGTACTTC.

The rearrangement links TRBV27 to TRBJ2-7, with D uncertain. Germline V gene lookup returns CDR1 MNHEY and CDR2 SMNVEV (reference sequence). The V end was cut by 4 bases, the J end by 3 bases, with 13 bases between. The CDR3 extends over 14 amino acids. For the CDR3, the DNA is TGTGCCAGCAGTTCCCCCCCGCCTTACTACGAGCAGTACTTC. This sequence encodes CASSSPPPYYEQYF.

CDR3 coding DNA: TGCGCCAGCAGCTTGGTGTCCGGGGCTGGAACCTTTGGCTACACCTTC. This translates into CASSLVSGAGTFGYTF. The chain has TRBV5-1 and TRBJ1-2; D possibly corresponds to TRBD1 (5 bases). The CDR3 has 16 residues. Germline V gene sequence: CDR1 SGHRS, CDR2 YFSETQ. The V end was cut by 0 bases, the J end by 7 bases, with 19 bases between.

The V call is TRBV18, the J call TRBJ2-3, with 8 bases aligning to TRBD2. This CDR3 is built from 14 residues. In germline, CDR1 is KGHSH, CDR2 LQKENI. J gave up 1 base and V 3 bases, and 0 bases lay outside the gene matches. The CDR3 here is CASSPGLGTDTQYF. In DNA form, the CDR3 reads TGTGCCAGCTCACCGGGACTAGGCACAGATACGCAGTATTTT.

This rearrangement joins TRBV7-2 to TRBJ1-5; 9 bases line up with TRBD1. Germline CDR1 SGHTA, CDR2 FQGNSA. V lost 4 bases, J lost 0 bases, and 1 base stayed unmatched. The CDR3 consists of 15 residues. In DNA, the CDR3 is TGTGCCAGCAGCTCGGGACAGGGTAGCAATCAGCCCCAGCATTTT. Protein product: CASSSGQGSNQPQHF.

The chain links TRBV5-1 to TRBJ2-1; TRBD2 matches at 8 bases. Germline V gene lookup returns CDR1 SGHRS and CDR2 YFSETQ. Trimming cost V 4 bases and J 0 bases; bases outside gene matches: 6. This CDR3 spans 16 amino acids. The CDR3 loop reads CASSPDLAGSYNEQFF. The CDR3 coding sequence is TGCGCCAGCAGCCCGGACCTAGCGGGCTCCTACAATGAGCAGTTCTTC.

The rearrangement uses TRBV19 and TRBJ1-5, with 10 bases matching TRBD1. This CDR3 is built from 15 residues. V trimming: 7 bases; J trimming: 2 bases; junction bases outside the gene matches: 5. In germline, CDR1 is LNHDA, CDR2 SQIVND (reference sequence). This chain's CDR3 is CASNDRGLGNQPQHF. The DNA of the CDR3 is TGTGCCAGTAATGACAGGGGGCTTGGCAATCAGCCCCAGCATTTT.

This clone was detected only once. The chain couples TRBV10-3 to TRBJ2-3; 12 bases line up with TRBD2. Germline assignment: CDR1 ENHRY and CDR2 SYGVKD. V shed 5 bases and J 5 bases; nucleotides not matched to a gene: 14. The CDR3 totals 18 residues. The CDR3 bases are TGTGCCATCAGTTTTGGACTAGCGGGAAGGTGGAGGAGAGATACGCAGTATTTT. As protein: CAISFGLAGRWRRDTQYF.

V is TRBV28 and J is TRBJ2-2; 9 positions match TRBD1. Losses at the gene ends were 5 bases for V and 5 bases for J; bases not matched to a gene: 9. Germline CDR1 reads MDHEN; CDR2 reads SYDVKM. The CDR3 has 16 residues. The CDR3 DNA is TGTGCCAGCAGTGGCCAACAGGGGGCGAGAACCGGGGAGCTGTTTTTT. It codes for CASSGQQGARTGELFF. Together with reference TRBV28 and TRBJ2-2, the CDR3 gives the full variable domain: DVKVTQSSRYLVKRTGEKVFLECVQDMDHENMFWYRQDPGLGLRLIYFSYDVKMKEKGDIPEGYSVSREKKERFSLILESASTNQTSMYLCASSGQQGARTGELFFGEGSRLTVL.

V is TRBV4-1 and J is TRBJ1-1; D not resolved. Germline CDR1 and CDR2: MGHRA and YSYEKL. The CDR3 runs 15 residues. Trimming removed 0 bases from V and 4 bases from J, with 12 bases in between. The DNA of the CDR3 is TGCGCCAGCAGCCAAGATATGGGGAGCACCACTGAAGCTTTCTTT. Its protein is CASSQDMGSTTEAFF.

This clone showed up just once. The chain employs TRBV29-1 and TRBJ1-3; 7 positions agree with TRBD1. This CDR3 region has 13 residues. Per germline, CDR1 SQVTM and CDR2 ANQGSEA. Losses at the gene ends were 4 bases for V and 7 bases for J; bases not matched to a gene: 7. The CDR3: CSVAEGAGNTIYF. For the CDR3, the DNA is TGCAGCGTTGCGGAGGGGGCGGGGAACACCATATATTTT.

This clone was observed once. The genes are TRBV6-6 and TRBJ2-7; D may match TRBD1 or TRBD2 (5 bases each). V lost 2 bases and J lost 6, with 17 bases in between. In germline, CDR1 is MNHNY, CDR2 SVGAGI (reference sequence). The CDR3 length is 15 residues. Written as DNA, the CDR3 is TGTGCCAGCAGTTACATCCTAGGGGCGGGTACCGAGCAGTACTTC. Its translation: CASSYILGAGTEQYF.